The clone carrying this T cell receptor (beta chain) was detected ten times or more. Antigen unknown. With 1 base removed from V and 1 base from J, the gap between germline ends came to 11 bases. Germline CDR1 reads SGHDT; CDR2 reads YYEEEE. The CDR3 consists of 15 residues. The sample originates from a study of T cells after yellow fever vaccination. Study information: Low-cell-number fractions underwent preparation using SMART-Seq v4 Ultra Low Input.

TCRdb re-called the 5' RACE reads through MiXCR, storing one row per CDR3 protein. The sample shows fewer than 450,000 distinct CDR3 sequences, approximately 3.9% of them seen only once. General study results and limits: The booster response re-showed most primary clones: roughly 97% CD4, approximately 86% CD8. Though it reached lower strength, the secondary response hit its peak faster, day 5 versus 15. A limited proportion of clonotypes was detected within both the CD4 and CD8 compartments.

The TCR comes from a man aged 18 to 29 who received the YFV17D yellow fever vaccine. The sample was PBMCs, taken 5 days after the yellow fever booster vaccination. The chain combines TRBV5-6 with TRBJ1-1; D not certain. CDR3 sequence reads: CASSLIFGQNTEAFF. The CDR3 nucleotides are TGTGCCAGCAGCTTGATATTCGGGCAGAACACTGAAGCTTTCTTT.